This T cell receptor (beta chain) was obtained from a study of control samples from healthy donors and cancer patients. Assay used: immunoSEQ multiplex PCR; TCRdb lists only in-frame clones, some missing. The sample contains 100,000 to 150,000 clones, about nine tenths of which appear only once. Germline loops: CDR1 MGHDK, CDR2 SYGVNS. V lost 4 bases and J lost 7, with 10 bases in between. The CDR3 length is 12 residues. The chain links TRBV25-1 to TRBJ1-1; D is uncertain. The sequenced sample was blood. This sequence originates from a man aged 40-49 years in good health. CDR3 nucleotides: TGTGCCAGCAGTGGTTCAGTCAGTGAAGCTTTCTTT. As protein: CASSGSVSEAFF.